This passage covers 8 T cell receptor beta chains from one sample sequenced in a study of blood T cell repertoires in COVID-19. Sequenced by immunoSEQ multiplex PCR; TCRdb stores in-frame clones only, minus some. The repertoire includes approximately 160,000 clones, around 83% of them detected once, and more than 6.5% sits in the top ten. Sample: peripheral blood. Receptor source: a woman aged 60 to 75 with COVID-19, enrolled during active disease.

This clone was recorded only once. The J gene is TRBJ2-7, the V gene TRBV5-1; 13 bases fit TRBD2. Germline CDR1 is SGHRS and CDR2 is YFSETQ. The CDR3 contains 17 residues. V dropped 2 bases and J dropped 5; count of bases not matched to a gene: 10. CDR3 sequence: CASSFRELAGGSNEQYF. In nucleotides, the CDR3 is TGCGCCAGCAGCTTCAGAGAACTAGCGGGAGGGTCCAACGAGCAGTACTTC.

The genes are TRBV6-1 and TRBJ1-2; perhaps TRBD1 as D (6 bases). Per the germline V gene, CDR1 is MNHNS and CDR2 is SASEGT. The CDR3 has 14 residues. Trimming stripped 3 bases from V and 4 bases from J, with 12 bases between. The CDR3 sequence is CASSDPGATYGYTF. The CDR3 nucleotides are TGTGCCAGCAGTGATCCAGGGGCTACCTATGGCTACACCTTC.

The genes are TRBV7-3 and TRBJ2-3, with 12 bases aligning to TRBD2. This CDR3 has 15 residues. J lost 6 bases, V lost 4 bases, and 5 bases had no gene match. Germline CDR1 is SGHTA and CDR2 is FQGTGA. The CDR3 here is CASSSLAGGDDTQYF. CDR3 DNA sequence: TGTGCCAGCAGCTCCCTAGCGGGGGGGGACGATACGCAGTATTTT. Combining the CDR3 with reference TRBV7-3 and TRBJ2-3 gives the whole variable domain GAGVSQTPSNKVTEKGKYVELRCDPISGHTALYWYRQSLGQGPEFLIYFQGTGAADDSGLPNDRFFAVRPEGSVSTLKIQRTERGDSAVYLCASSSLAGGDDTQYFGPGTRLTVL.

Only one count was recorded for this clone. The V call is TRBV6-5, the J call TRBJ1-2, with TRBD1 identical over 8 bases. With V trimmed by 5 bases and J by 11 bases, 7 bases remained unmatched. Germline CDR1 reads MNHEY; CDR2 reads SVGAGI. The CDR3 spans 12 residues. This chain's CDR3 is CASSPGTGFYTF. CDR3 DNA: TGTGCCAGCAGTCCAGGGACAGGCTTTTACACCTTC.

The V and J genes are TRBV10-1 and TRBJ2-2; 10 bases align to TRBD2. This CDR3 region has 17 residues. With V trimmed by 0 bases and J by 6 bases, 7 bases remained unmatched. The germline V gene encodes CDR1 WNHNN and CDR2 SYGVQD (reference sequence). CDR3 protein: CASSESGLAGVPGELFF. For the CDR3, the DNA is TGCGCCAGCAGTGAGTCTGGTCTAGCGGGAGTTCCCGGGGAGCTGTTTTTT.

V usage is TRBV5-1 and J usage is TRBJ1-6, with a possible D match to TRBD1 (6 bases). This CDR3 is 17 amino acids long. The germline V and J ends were trimmed by 4 bases and 1 base, with 15 bases remaining between them. Germline lookup yields CDR1 SGHRS and CDR2 YFSETQ. The CDR3 sequence is CASSRQESGSYNSPLHF. For the CDR3, the DNA is TGCGCCAGCAGCCGACAGGAATCAGGTTCCTATAATTCACCCCTCCACTTT.

Regarding this clone: Compared with germline, one end of the junction differs, possibly owing to a read error. This chain joins TRBV12-3 or TRBV12-4 and TRBJ1-2; D gene unclear. The CDR3 consists of 13 residues. The CDR3 spells CASSSSSGYGYTF. For the CDR3, the DNA is TGTGCCAGTAGTTCCTCCTCAGGCTATGGCTACACCTTC.

Only a few counts were recorded for this clone. This chain uses TRBV29-1 with TRBJ1-2; D is perhaps TRBD1 (6 bases). Germline V gives CDR1 SQVTM, CDR2 ANQGSEA. Trimming left V 4 bases short and J 4 bases short, with 13 bases between. This CDR3 is 13 amino acids long. The CDR3 protein is CSVAGGPAYGYTF. DNA of the CDR3: TGCAGCGTTGCGGGGGGGCCCGCCTATGGCTACACCTTC.